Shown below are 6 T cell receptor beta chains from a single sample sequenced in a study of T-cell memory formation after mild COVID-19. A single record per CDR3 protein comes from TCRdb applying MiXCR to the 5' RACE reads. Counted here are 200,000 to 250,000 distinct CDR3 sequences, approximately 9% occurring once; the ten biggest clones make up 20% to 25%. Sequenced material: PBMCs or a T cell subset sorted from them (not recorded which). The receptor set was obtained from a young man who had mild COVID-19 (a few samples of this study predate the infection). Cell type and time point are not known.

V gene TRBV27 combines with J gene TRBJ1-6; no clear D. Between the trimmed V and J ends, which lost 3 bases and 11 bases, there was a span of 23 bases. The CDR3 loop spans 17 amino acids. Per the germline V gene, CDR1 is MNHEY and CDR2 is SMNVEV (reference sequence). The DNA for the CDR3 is TGTGCCAGCAGTTTTAGACCGCTTTTCAGAGAGCTTCCACCCCTCCACTTT. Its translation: CASSFRPLFRELPPLHF.

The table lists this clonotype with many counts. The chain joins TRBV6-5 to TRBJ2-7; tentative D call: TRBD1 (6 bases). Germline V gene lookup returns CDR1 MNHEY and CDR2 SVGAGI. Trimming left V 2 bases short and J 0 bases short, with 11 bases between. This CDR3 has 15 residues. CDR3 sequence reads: CASSYGGVSSYEQYF. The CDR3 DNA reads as TGTGCCAGCAGTTACGGGGGCGTCAGCTCCTACGAGCAGTACTTC.

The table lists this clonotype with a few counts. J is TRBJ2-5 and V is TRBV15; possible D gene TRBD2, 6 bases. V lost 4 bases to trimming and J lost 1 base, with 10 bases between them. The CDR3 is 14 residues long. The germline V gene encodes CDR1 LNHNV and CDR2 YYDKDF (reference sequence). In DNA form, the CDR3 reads TGTGCCACCAGCAATGGAGGGACCCAAGAGACCCAGTACTTC. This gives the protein CATSNGGTQETQYF. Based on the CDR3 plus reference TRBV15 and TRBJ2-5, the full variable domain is DAMVIQNPRYQVTQFGKPVTLSCSQTLNHNVMYWYQQKSSQAPKLLFHYYDKDFNNEADTPDNFQSRRPNTSFCFLDIRSPGLGDTAMYLCATSNGGTQETQYFGPGTRLLVL.

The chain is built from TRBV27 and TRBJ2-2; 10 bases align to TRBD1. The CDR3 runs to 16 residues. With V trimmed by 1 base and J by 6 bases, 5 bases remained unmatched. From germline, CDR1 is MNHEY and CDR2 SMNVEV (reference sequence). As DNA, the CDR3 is TGTGCCAGCAGTTTATGGACAGGGGGTGAAGCCGGGGAGCTGTTTTTT. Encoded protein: CASSLWTGGEAGELFF.

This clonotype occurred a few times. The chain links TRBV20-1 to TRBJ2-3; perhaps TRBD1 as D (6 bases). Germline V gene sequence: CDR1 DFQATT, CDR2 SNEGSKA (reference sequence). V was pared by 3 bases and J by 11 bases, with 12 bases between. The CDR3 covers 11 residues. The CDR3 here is CSARWGPGQYF. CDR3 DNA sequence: TGCAGTGCTAGGTGGGGGCCCGGGCAGTATTTT.

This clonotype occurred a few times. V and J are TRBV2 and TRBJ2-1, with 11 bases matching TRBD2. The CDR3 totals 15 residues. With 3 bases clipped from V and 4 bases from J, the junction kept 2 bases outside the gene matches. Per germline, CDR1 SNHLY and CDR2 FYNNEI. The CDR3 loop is CASSDGTSGYNEQFF. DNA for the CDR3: TGTGCCAGCAGTGACGGGACTAGCGGTTACAATGAGCAGTTCTTC.